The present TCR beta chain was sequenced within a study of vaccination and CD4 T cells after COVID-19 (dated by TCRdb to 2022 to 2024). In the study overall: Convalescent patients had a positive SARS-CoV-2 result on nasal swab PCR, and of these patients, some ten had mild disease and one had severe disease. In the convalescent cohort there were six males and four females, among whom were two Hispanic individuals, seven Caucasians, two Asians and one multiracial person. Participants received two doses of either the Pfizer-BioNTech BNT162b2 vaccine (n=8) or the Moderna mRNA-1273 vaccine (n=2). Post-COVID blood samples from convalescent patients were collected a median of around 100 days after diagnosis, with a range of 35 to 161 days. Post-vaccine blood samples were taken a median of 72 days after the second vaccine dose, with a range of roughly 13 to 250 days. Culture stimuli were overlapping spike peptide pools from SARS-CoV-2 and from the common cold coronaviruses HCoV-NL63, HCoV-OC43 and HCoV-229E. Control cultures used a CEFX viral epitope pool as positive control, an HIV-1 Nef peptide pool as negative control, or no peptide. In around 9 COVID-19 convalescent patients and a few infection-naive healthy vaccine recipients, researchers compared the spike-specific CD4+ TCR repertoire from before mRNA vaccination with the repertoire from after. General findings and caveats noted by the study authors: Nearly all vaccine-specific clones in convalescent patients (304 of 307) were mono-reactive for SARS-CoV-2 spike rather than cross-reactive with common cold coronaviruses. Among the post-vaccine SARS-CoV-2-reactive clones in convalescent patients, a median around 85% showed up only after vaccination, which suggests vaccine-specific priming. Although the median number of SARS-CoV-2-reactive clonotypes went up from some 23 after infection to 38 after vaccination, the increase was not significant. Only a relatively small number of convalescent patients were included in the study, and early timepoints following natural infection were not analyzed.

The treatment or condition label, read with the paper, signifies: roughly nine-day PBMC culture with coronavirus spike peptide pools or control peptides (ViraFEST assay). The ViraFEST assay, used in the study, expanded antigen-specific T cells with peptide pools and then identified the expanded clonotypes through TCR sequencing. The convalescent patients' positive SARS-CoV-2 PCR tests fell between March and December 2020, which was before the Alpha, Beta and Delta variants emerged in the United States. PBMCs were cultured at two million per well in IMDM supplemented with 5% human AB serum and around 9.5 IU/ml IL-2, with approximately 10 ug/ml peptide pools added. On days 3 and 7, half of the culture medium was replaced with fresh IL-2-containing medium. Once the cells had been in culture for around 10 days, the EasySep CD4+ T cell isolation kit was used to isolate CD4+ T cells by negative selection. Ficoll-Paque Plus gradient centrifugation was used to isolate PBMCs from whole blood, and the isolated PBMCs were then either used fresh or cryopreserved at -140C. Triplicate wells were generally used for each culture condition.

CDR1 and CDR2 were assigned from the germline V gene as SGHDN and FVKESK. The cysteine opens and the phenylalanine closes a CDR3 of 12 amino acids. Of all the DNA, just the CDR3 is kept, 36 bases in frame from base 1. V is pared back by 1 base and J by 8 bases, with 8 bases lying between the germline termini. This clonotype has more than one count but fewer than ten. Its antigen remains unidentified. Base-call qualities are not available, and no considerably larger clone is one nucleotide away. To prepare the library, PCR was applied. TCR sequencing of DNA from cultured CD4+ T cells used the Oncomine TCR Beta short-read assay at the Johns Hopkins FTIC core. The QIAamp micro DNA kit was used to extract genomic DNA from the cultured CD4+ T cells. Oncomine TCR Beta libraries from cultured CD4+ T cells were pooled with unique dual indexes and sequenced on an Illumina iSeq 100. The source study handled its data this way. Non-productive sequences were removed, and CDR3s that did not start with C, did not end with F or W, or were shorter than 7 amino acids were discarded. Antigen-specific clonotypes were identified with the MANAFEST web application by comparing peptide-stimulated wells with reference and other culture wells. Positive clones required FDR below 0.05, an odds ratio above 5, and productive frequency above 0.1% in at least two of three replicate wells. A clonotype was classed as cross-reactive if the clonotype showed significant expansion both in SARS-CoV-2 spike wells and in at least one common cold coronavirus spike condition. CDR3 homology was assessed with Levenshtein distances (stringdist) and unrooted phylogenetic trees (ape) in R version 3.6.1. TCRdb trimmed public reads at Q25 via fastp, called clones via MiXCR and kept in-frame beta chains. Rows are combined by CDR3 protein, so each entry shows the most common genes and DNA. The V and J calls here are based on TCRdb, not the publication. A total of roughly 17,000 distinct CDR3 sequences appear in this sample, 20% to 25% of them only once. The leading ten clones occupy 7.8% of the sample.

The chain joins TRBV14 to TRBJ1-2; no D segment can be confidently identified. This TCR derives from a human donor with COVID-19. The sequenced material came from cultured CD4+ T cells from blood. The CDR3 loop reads CASSQAGYGYTF. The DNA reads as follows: TGTGCCAGCAGCCAAGCGGGATACGGCTACACCTTC.